This T cell receptor (beta chain) was captured by sequencing in a study of cytomegalovirus exposure and HLA in healthy donors. Notes on the study in general: In vitro experiments confirmed that three CMV-associated chains were specific for CMV antigens. The dataset shows that most TCR sequences were rare, while some public TCRs occurred in many donors. V- and J-gene trimming of TCR beta was linked (in a later analysis) to a missense DCLRE1C variant.

The PCR ran on 60 Vbeta and 13 Jbeta primers. Clones were read by immunoSEQ multiplex PCR, and TCRdb kept only the in-frame ones, dropping some. The top ten hold less than 7% of the sample, which has 40,000 or so clones, 70% to 85% seen once. These donors, healthy bone marrow donors, were studied. This clone was observed a handful of times. What it binds is not known. Germline values: CDR1 SGHTS, CDR2 YDEGEE. V dropped 4 bases and J dropped 6; count of bases not matched to a gene: 10. CDR3 length: 14 amino acids. V and J are TRBV5-8 and TRBJ2-7; 7 nucleotides align to TRBD1. The clonotype originates from a man aged 25 to 40 in good health and CMV-seronegative. Sequences were obtained from PBMCs. CDR3 bases: TGTGCCAGCAGCGTGACAGGGTCTCTTGTCGAGCAGTACTTC. Its translation: CASSVTGSLVEQYF. The complete variable domain, with remaining parts taken from reference TRBV5-8 and TRBJ2-7, reads EAGVTQSPTHLIKTRGQQATLRCSPISGHTSVYWYQQALGLGLQFLLWYDEGEERNRGNFPPRFSGRQFPNYSSELNVNALELEDSALYLCASSVTGSLVEQYFGPGTRLTVT.